The 32 T cell receptor beta chains reported below all come from one sample, sequenced in a study of regulatory T cells in long-lasting Graves disease. For TCR beta, libraries came from iRepertoire HTBI primers and Arm-PCR of CDR3 regions. TCRdb reprocessed the multiplex PCR reads with MiXCR, giving one entry per CDR3 protein. The data contain 350,000 to 550,000 distinct CDR3 sequences, about 15% of them singletons. The time point denotes: newly diagnosed GD, antithyroid drugs for less than 3 months. PBMC RNA was the source of the TCR library. The same data also went into a second study, on T cells in Graves' hyperthyroidism and ophthalmopathy.

The sample was peripheral blood mononuclear cells (PBMCs), taken at new diagnosis, from a patient treated with antithyroid drugs. These receptors were obtained from a woman aged 25-40 years with Graves disease.

This clonotype has only a few counts. The gene calls are TRBV2 and TRBJ1-1, with TRBD1 matching 12 bases. Per the germline V gene, CDR1 is SNHLY and CDR2 is FYNNEI. The V and J ends lost 6 bases and 5 bases, in that order; junction bases with no gene match: 7. The CDR3 sequence is 15 residues long. The DNA for the CDR3 is TGTGCCAGCAGCGCGGGGACAGGGGGCGAGACTGAAGCTTTCTTT. Amino acids: CASSAGTGGETEAFF. Full variable domain (remainder filled in from reference TRBV2 and TRBJ1-1): EPEVTQTPSHQVTQMGQEVILRCVPISNHLYFYWYRQILGQKVEFLVSFYNNEISEKSEIFDDQFSVERPDGSNFTLKIRSTKLEDSAMYFCASSAGTGGETEAFFGQGTRLTVV.

This clonotype has a handful of counts. The chain carries TRBV28 and TRBJ2-7; unclear D gene. The CDR3 totals 13 residues. Germline-derived CDR1 and CDR2 are MDHEN and SYDVKM. Trimming cost V 3 bases and J 2 bases, with 8 bases left between them. The CDR3, as DNA: TGTGCCAGCAGTTTTTCATCGGCCTACGAGCAGTACTTC. The encoded protein is CASSFSSAYEQYF. Drawing the rest from reference TRBV28 and TRBJ2-7, the complete variable domain is DVKVTQSSRYLVKRTGEKVFLECVQDMDHENMFWYRQDPGLGLRLIYFSYDVKMKEKGDIPEGYSVSREKKERFSLILESASTNQTSMYLCASSFSSAYEQYFGPGTRLTVT.

This clonotype was observed a few times. This chain connects TRBV4-1 to TRBJ2-7; the D call may be TRBD1 or TRBD2 (5 bases each). CDR1 and CDR2 (germline): MGHRA, YSYEKL. CDR3 length: 14 amino acids. Trimming removed 5 bases at V and 2 bases at J, with 13 bases between. The chain's CDR3 is CASSDRDGPYEQYF. Here the CDR3 DNA reads TGCGCCAGCAGCGACCGGGACGGGCCCTACGAGCAGTACTTC.

This rearrangement joins TRBV2 to TRBJ2-5, with no clear D. The CDR3 covers 11 residues. The V gene lost 7 bases and the J gene lost 3 bases, with 6 bases spanning the gap. Germline V gene sequence: CDR1 SNHLY, CDR2 FYNNEI. CDR3 DNA sequence: TGTGCCAGCACCCTAGAAGAGACCCAGTACTTC. Residues: CASTLEETQYF.

This clonotype was observed at least ten times. J is TRBJ2-1 and V is TRBV27; tentatively, D is TRBD2 (6 bases). The CDR3 consists of 16 residues. Looked up from germline, CDR1 is MNHEY and CDR2 is SMNVEV (reference sequence). Trimming cost V 7 bases and J 2 bases, with 18 bases left between them. CDR3 region: CASTPGRRDTYNEQFF. CDR3 nucleotide sequence: TGTGCCAGCACCCCAGGTCGGCGGGATACCTACAATGAGCAGTTCTTC.

V and J are TRBV19 and TRBJ1-1; the D is unclear. V was clipped by 6 bases and J by 5 bases, with 10 bases between them. Germline lookup yields CDR1 LNHDA and CDR2 SQIVND (reference sequence). The CDR3 has 12 residues. The CDR3 here is CASRTPRTEAFF. For the CDR3, the DNA is TGTGCCAGTAGGACACCCAGGACTGAAGCTTTCTTT.

The table lists this clonotype with a few counts. The J gene is TRBJ2-2, the V gene TRBV6-2 or TRBV6-3; D may be TRBD2 (5 bases). V shed 6 bases and J shed 6 bases, with 17 bases lying between them. This CDR3 contains 15 residues. CDR1 and CDR2 from the germline V gene are MNHEY and SVGEGT. This CDR3 is CASSPRDEVPGELFF. CDR3 coding DNA: TGTGCCAGCAGCCCACGGGATGAAGTACCCGGGGAGCTGTTTTTT.

The table lists this clonotype with many counts. This sequence joins TRBV6-2 or TRBV6-3 and TRBJ2-1, with D maybe TRBD1 (5 bases). The V gene's germline CDR1 is MNHEY and CDR2 SVGEGT. Trimming stripped 6 bases from V and 8 bases from J, with 14 bases between. The CDR3 is 13 amino acids. Written as DNA, the CDR3 is TGTGCCAGCAGCTCCCGGATAGGGGATGAGCAGTTCTTC. Its translation is CASSSRIGDEQFF.

This clonotype was counted ten times or more. The chain links TRBV29-1 to TRBJ1-1; perhaps TRBD1 as D (5 bases). The V gene's germline CDR1 is SQVTM and CDR2 ANQGSEA. The germline V and J ends were trimmed by 7 bases and 5 bases, with 17 bases remaining between them. CDR3 length equals 13 residues. The CDR3 loop reads CSGTQGQRTEAFF. The CDR3 region has the DNA TGCAGCGGTACCCAGGGCCAAAGGACTGAAGCTTTCTTT.

This clonotype was counted ten times or more. This chain joins TRBV11-2 and TRBJ2-5; D may correspond to TRBD1 or TRBD2 (5 bases each). V was trimmed by 5 bases and J by 5 bases, leaving 18 bases between them. CDR1 and CDR2 from the germline V gene are SGHAT and FQNNGV. This CDR3 is 15 amino acids long. The CDR3 DNA follows: TGTGCCAGCAGCCTACCCCAAGGGGAGTGGGAGACCCAGTACTTC. This encodes CASSLPQGEWETQYF.

This rearrangement joins TRBV12-3 or TRBV12-4 to TRBJ2-7; perhaps D is TRBD1 or TRBD2 (5 bases each). The V gene lost 6 bases and the J gene lost 5 bases, with 14 bases spanning the gap. The CDR3 length is 13 residues. The CDR3 DNA reads TGTGCCAGCAGGATCGCCGGGGCGAACGAGCAGTACTTC. It is translated as CASRIAGANEQYF.

The V call is TRBV19, the J call TRBJ2-1, with 9 bases aligning to TRBD1. The CDR3 sequence is 16 residues long. Germline assignment: CDR1 LNHDA and CDR2 SQIVND (reference sequence). After removal of 5 bases from V and 4 bases from J, the junction contained 9 bases not matched to a gene. CDR3 protein: CASSVLTGGGYNEQFF. The CDR3 DNA follows: TGTGCCAGTAGTGTACTAACAGGGGGCGGGTACAATGAGCAGTTCTTC.

As DNA, the CDR3 is TGTGCCAGCAGCCGTAGTGAGGCCGCTGCGGGGAGCTCCTACGAGCAGTACTTC. Protein: CASSRSEAAAGSSYEQYF. The V call is TRBV12-3 or TRBV12-4, the J call TRBJ2-7, with a possible D match to TRBD2 (6 bases). This CDR3 has 18 residues. Trimming took off 6 bases at V and 0 bases at J, with 24 bases between the two ends.

The rearrangement joins TRBV12-3 or TRBV12-4 to TRBJ2-3; 13 bases line up with TRBD2. The CDR3 sequence is 18 residues long. Trimming cost V 4 bases and J 0 bases; bases outside gene matches: 7. The CDR3 protein is CASSYSTSGRKSTDTQYF. DNA for the CDR3: TGTGCCAGCAGTTACTCGACTAGCGGGAGGAAAAGCACAGATACGCAGTATTTT.

In its sample, this clonotype was seen many times. This sequence joins TRBV27 and TRBJ2-3; possible D gene TRBD1, 5 bases. V was trimmed by 7 bases and J by 2 bases, leaving 16 bases between them. The germline V gene has CDR1 MNHEY and CDR2 SMNVEV (reference sequence). The CDR3 covers 15 residues. CDR3 region: CASTQGVDYTDTQYF. CDR3 sequence (DNA): TGTGCCAGCACTCAGGGCGTAGATTACACAGATACGCAGTATTTT.

This clonotype was found many times. V usage is TRBV30 and J usage is TRBJ1-1, with D tentatively TRBD1 (6 bases). This CDR3 has 14 residues. The V and J ends lost 2 bases and 3 bases respectively, with 13 bases between them. Germline V lookup: CDR1 GTSNPN, CDR2 SVGIG (reference sequence). The CDR3 reads CAWSPLDSHTEAFF. CDR3 coding DNA: TGTGCCTGGAGTCCTCTGGACAGCCACACTGAAGCTTTCTTT.

This clonotype occurred a few times. The V gene is TRBV5-4, the J gene TRBJ2-2; 7 bases are shared with TRBD1. The germline V gene encodes CDR1 SGHNT and CDR2 YYREEE (reference sequence). Trimming cost V 5 bases and J 4 bases; bases outside gene matches: 14. This CDR3 is built from 17 residues. CDR3: CASSPPTTGVGTGELFF. CDR3 coding DNA: TGTGCCAGCAGTCCGCCGACTACAGGGGTAGGCACCGGGGAGCTGTTTTTT.

Of note for this clonotype: Germline and junction disagree at one end, which may indicate a read error. The rearrangement joins TRBV20-1 to TRBJ2-2; 11 nucleotides match TRBD2. CDR3 size: 13 residues. Germline values: CDR1 DFQATT, CDR2 SNEGSKA (reference sequence). The CDR3 spells CSGIAGGPGGLFF. The DNA of the CDR3 is TGCAGTGGAATAGCGGGAGGGCCTGGGGGGCTGTTTTTT.

This clonotype has a count of ten or more. The rearrangement joins TRBV3-1 to TRBJ1-1; D may be TRBD1 (5 bases). V lost 6 bases to trimming and J lost 1 base, with 9 bases between them. The CDR3 is 13 residues long. Germline V gene data show CDR1 as LGHDT and CDR2 as YNNKEL (reference sequence). As DNA, the CDR3 is TGTGCCAGCAGTGGGGACGGGAACACTGAAGCTTTCTTT. This gives the protein CASSGDGNTEAFF.

This chain links TRBV29-1 with TRBJ2-2; 9 bases match TRBD2. Trimming removed 6 bases from V and 0 bases from J; junction bases left unmatched: 5. The CDR3 runs 15 residues. The V gene's germline CDR1 is SQVTM and CDR2 ANQGSEA. The CDR3 nucleotides are TGCAGCGTACGAGTAGCGGGAGCGAACACCGGGGAGCTGTTTTTT. Amino acids: CSVRVAGANTGELFF.

This clonotype was found many times. The genes are TRBV12-3 or TRBV12-4 and TRBJ2-3, with 11 nucleotides matching TRBD1. The trim removed 7 bases at V and 3 bases at J, leaving 9 bases unmatched. CDR3 size: 16 residues. This CDR3 reads CASKTLRDRGTDTQYF. The CDR3 DNA reads as TGTGCCAGCAAGACCCTCCGGGACAGGGGGACAGATACGCAGTATTTT.

The chain combines TRBV6-5 with TRBJ1-5, with TRBD1 matching over 8 bases. Germline trimming cut 2 bases from V and 11 bases from J; bases unmatched to any gene: 11. CDR1 and CDR2 (germline): MNHEY, SVGAGI. The CDR3 loop spans 15 amino acids. The CDR3 region is CASSYPETGDRAQHF. DNA for the CDR3: TGTGCCAGCAGTTACCCCGAGACAGGGGATCGAGCCCAGCATTTT.

This clonotype was picked up many times. The chain combines TRBV27 with TRBJ2-7, with D perhaps matching TRBD1 or TRBD2 (5 bases each). This CDR3 is 14 amino acids long. In germline, CDR1 is MNHEY, CDR2 SMNVEV (reference sequence). Trimming cost V 6 bases and J 4 bases, with 16 bases left between them. CDR3: CASRRGLRAYEQYF. CDR3 sequence (DNA): TGTGCCAGCAGGAGGGGCTTACGCGCGTACGAGCAGTACTTC.

Many counts were recorded for this clonotype. The chain is built from TRBV2 and TRBJ1-2; D perhaps matches TRBD1 (5 bases). Trimming took off 10 bases at V and 3 bases at J, with 15 bases between the two ends. Germline assignment: CDR1 SNHLY and CDR2 FYNNEI. The CDR3 runs 13 residues. Here the CDR3 DNA reads TGTGCCATAGTGGGGGAGGCTCACTATGGCTACACCTTC. Its translation is CAIVGEAHYGYTF.

This clonotype was found a few times. V gene TRBV2 combines with J gene TRBJ1-1; TRBD1 matches at 9 bases. With V trimmed by 5 bases and J by 6 bases, 13 bases remained unmatched. This CDR3 comprises 16 residues. Germline CDR1 reads SNHLY; CDR2 reads FYNNEI. CDR3 in amino acids: CASSTNRDRVSPEAFF. CDR3 in DNA: TGTGCCAGCAGTACCAACCGGGACAGGGTTTCCCCTGAAGCTTTCTTT.

Ten or more counts support this clonotype. The gene calls are TRBV7-8 and TRBJ2-2; D gene ambiguous. Looked up from germline, CDR1 is SGHVS and CDR2 is FQNEAQ. V lost 4 bases and J lost 1, with 7 bases in between. There are 14 residues in the CDR3. CDR3 sequence: CASSYIVNTGELFF. The CDR3 nucleotides read TGTGCCAGCAGCTACATAGTGAACACCGGGGAGCTGTTTTTT.

The chain couples TRBV18 to TRBJ1-5; a possible D gene is TRBD1 (5 bases). V shed 3 bases and J shed 5 bases, with 14 bases lying between them. CDR1 is KGHSH, CDR2 LQKENI, per germline. There are 15 residues in the CDR3. The CDR3 sequence is CASSPGGVGDQPQHF. For the CDR3, the DNA is TGTGCCAGCTCACCGGGAGGGGTAGGGGATCAGCCCCAGCATTTT.

Many counts were recorded for this clonotype. The J gene is TRBJ1-1, the V gene TRBV5-1, with 10 bases identical to TRBD1. CDR3 size: 14 residues. Germline V gene lookup returns CDR1 SGHRS and CDR2 YFSETQ. The trim removed 4 bases at V and 6 bases at J, leaving 6 bases unmatched. In DNA, the CDR3 is TGCGCCAGCAGCCCGGGACAGGGGACGGCTGAAGCTTTCTTT. This gives the protein CASSPGQGTAEAFF.

The CDR3 is CSAREQGRSLRYEQFF. The CDR3 DNA sequence: TGCAGTGCTAGAGAACAGGGACGGTCCCTACGGTATGAGCAGTTCTTC. The chain employs TRBV20-1 and TRBJ2-1; a possible D gene is TRBD1 (6 bases). From germline, CDR1 is DFQATT and CDR2 SNEGSKA (reference sequence). Trimming took off 0 bases at V and 8 bases at J, with 20 bases between the two ends. This CDR3 spans 16 amino acids.

This clonotype was found many times. The chain carries TRBV9 and TRBJ1-5; no firm D call. The germline gives CDR1 SGDLS, CDR2 YYNGEE. The CDR3 extends over 13 amino acids. V lost 0 bases to trimming and J lost 5 bases, with 6 bases between them. CDR3 sequence: CASSVGDDQPQHF. For the CDR3, the DNA is TGTGCCAGCAGCGTAGGTGACGATCAGCCCCAGCATTTT. Complete variable domain (other parts from reference TRBV9 and TRBJ1-5): DSGVTQTPKHLITATGQRVTLRCSPRSGDLSVYWYQQSLDQGLQFLIQYYNGEERAKGNILERFSAQQFPDLHSELNLSSLELGDSALYFCASSVGDDQPQHFGDGTRLSIL.

Remarks on this clonotype: It differs at one base from a far larger clone, so likely a read error. This chain links TRBV7-9 with TRBJ2-1; the D call may be TRBD1 or TRBD2 (7 bases each). The last part of the DNA fits TRBJ2-7 better; the J call may be wrong. The CDR3 is made up of 13 amino acids. Germline V gene data show CDR1 as SEHNR and CDR2 as FQNEAQ (reference sequence). DNA for the CDR3: TGTGCCAGCAGCCAGGGGGGGAGTAATGAGCAGTACTTC. Protein product: CASSQGGSNEQYF.

This clonotype has more than one count but fewer than ten. A read error may explain this, as a much larger clone is one base away. The conserved phenylalanine or tryptophan normally closing the CDR3 is absent here, so this likely arose from a read error. This rearrangement joins TRBV28 to TRBJ1-5; 9 nucleotides line up with TRBD1. The J segment lost 4 bases and the V segment lost 5 bases, leaving 6 bases of the junction unmatched. The CDR3 has 15 residues. The germline CDR1 and CDR2 sequences are MDHEN and SYDVKM. CDR3 region: CASSGTGGGNQPQHL. The CDR3 DNA sequence: TGTGCCAGCAGTGGTACAGGGGGCGGGAATCAGCCCCAGCATCTT.